This TCR beta chain was captured in a study of shared clonotypes between healthy human individuals. Study-wide results and caveats: Naive subsets usually exceeded memory subsets in estimated richness.

As for this clone: Its antigen is unknown.

TCRdb's copy holds only in-frame clones and misses some; the assay was immunoSEQ multiplex PCR. The sample shows about 1.1 million clones, about four fifths of them seen only once. J was trimmed by 0 bases and V by 7 bases; bases with no gene match: 2. The CDR3 has 13 residues. Germline-derived CDR1 and CDR2 are MNHNS and SASEGT. This sequence joins TRBV6-1 and TRBJ2-5; 7 bases line up with TRBD1. This TCR was sampled from a man aged 18 to 30 in good health. Some clones in this sample may be carry-over from other donors' samples. Material for sequencing was memory CD4+ T cells from PBMCs. The subset: CD45RA-negative fraction. CDR3 in amino acids: CASNRGYQETQYF. Here the CDR3 DNA reads TGTGCCAGCAACAGGGGATACCAAGAGACCCAGTACTTC.